Following are 27 T cell receptor beta chains from one sample sequenced in a study of blood T cells in healthy people across ages. Sample-barcoded 5' priming and a J-beta primer mix drove a second PCR of 7 to 11 cycles. TCRdb analysed the 5' RACE reads with MiXCR anew, one entry per CDR3 protein. The table includes about 1,400,000 distinct CDR3 sequences, roughly 40% detected once. Sequencing was performed on blood. The source is a young woman in good health.

The chain is built from TRBV27 and TRBJ1-2; D might be TRBD1 (6 bases). Trimming cost V 6 bases and J 6 bases, with 17 bases left between them. CDR3 length: 14 amino acids. CDR1 and CDR2 from the germline V gene are MNHEY and SMNVEV (reference sequence). DNA for the CDR3: TGTGCCAGCAGCCTAGGGGGGAATAGGAATGGCTACACCTTC. Residues: CASSLGGNRNGYTF.

Concerning this clonotype: One end of the junction is discordant with germline, which a read error may explain. The gene calls are TRBV6-6 and TRBJ2-1; 11 bases match TRBD1. This CDR3 is built from 15 residues. CDR1 and CDR2 from the germline V gene are MNHNY and SVGAGI (reference sequence). The CDR3 bases are TGTGTCAGCAGGGCCGGGACAGGGGGTTACAATGAGCAGTTCTTC. Its translation: CVSRAGTGGYNEQFF.

The V gene is TRBV4-1, the J gene TRBJ1-5; a weak D match, TRBD1 (5 bases). This CDR3 region has 14 residues. The V and J ends lost 4 bases and 6 bases respectively, with 13 bases between them. The germline V gene has CDR1 MGHRA and CDR2 YSYEKL. The CDR3, as DNA: TGCGCCAGCAGCCCCTCCCAGGGAGCTCAGCCCCAGCATTTT. This sequence encodes CASSPSQGAQPQHF.

This clonotype was counted only a few times. The chain couples TRBV6-5 to TRBJ2-5, with D possibly matching TRBD1 (5 bases). Trimming took off 1 base at V and 4 bases at J, with 10 bases between the two ends. There are 14 residues in the CDR3. Germline V gives CDR1 MNHEY, CDR2 SVGAGI. The CDR3 bases are TGTGCCAGCAGTTACTACAGACAGACAGAGACCCAGTACTTC. Its translation: CASSYYRQTETQYF.

This rearrangement joins TRBV3-1 to TRBJ1-2; 7 positions agree with TRBD1. With V trimmed by 0 bases and J by 4 bases, 5 bases remained unmatched. Germline lookup yields CDR1 LGHDT and CDR2 YNNKEL (reference sequence). The CDR3 consists of 15 residues. For the CDR3, the DNA is TGTGCCAGCAGCCAAGAAGGGGGCGCGTTCTATGGCTACACCTTC. Translation gives CASSQEGGAFYGYTF.

This clonotype was detected a few times. The chain links TRBV20-1 to TRBJ1-5, with 8 bases aligning to TRBD1. Germline CDR1 DFQATT, CDR2 SNEGSKA (reference sequence). V was clipped by 6 bases and J by 6 bases; unmatched bases: 7. This CDR3 is 13 amino acids long. CDR3 DNA sequence: TGCAGTGCCGGACAGGGTCCGGGTCAGCCCCAGCATTTT. Its translation is CSAGQGPGQPQHF.

As DNA, the CDR3 is TGTGCCAGCAGCCTTAGCGGGGGGGCCAATTTGGGAGAGACCCAGTACTTC. Protein: CASSLSGGANLGETQYF. The gene calls are TRBV7-3 and TRBJ2-5; 11 nucleotides line up with TRBD2. The CDR3 spans 17 residues. CDR1 is SGHTA, CDR2 FQGTGA, per germline. V dropped 5 bases and J dropped 4; count of bases not matched to a gene: 12. Complete variable domain (other parts from reference TRBV7-3 and TRBJ2-5): GAGVSQTPSNKVTEKGKYVELRCDPISGHTALYWYRQSLGQGPEFLIYFQGTGAADDSGLPNDRFFAVRPEGSVSTLKIQRTERGDSAVYLCASSLSGGANLGETQYFGPGTRLLVL.

J is TRBJ1-5 and V is TRBV15; TRBD1 is a possible D gene (5 bases). This CDR3 spans 14 amino acids. Germline V gene lookup returns CDR1 LNHNV and CDR2 YYDKDF (reference sequence). V lost 1 base, J lost 4 bases, and 8 bases lay in between. The CDR3 DNA reads TGTGCCACCAGCAGAGGTGGGGGGAATCAGCCCCAGCATTTT. It is translated as CATSRGGGNQPQHF.

The chain employs TRBV6-1 and TRBJ2-1; no clear D. CDR1 is MNHNS and CDR2 is SASEGT in the germline V gene. The CDR3 runs to 13 residues. The V end lost 7 bases, the J end lost 0 bases, and 7 bases lay between the germline ends. As DNA, the CDR3 is TGTGCCAGCATTGAGCGCTCCTACAATGAGCAGTTCTTC. It is translated as CASIERSYNEQFF.

This clonotype was detected a few times. The chain combines TRBV5-1 with TRBJ1-2; TRBD1 might be the D (5 bases). In germline, CDR1 is SGHRS, CDR2 YFSETQ. The CDR3 extends over 15 amino acids. V gave up 4 bases and J gave up 6 bases, with 19 bases separating them. The CDR3 loop is CASSVQGEGFDGYTF. The CDR3, as DNA: TGCGCCAGCAGCGTTCAGGGAGAGGGGTTTGATGGCTACACCTTC.

This clonotype appeared a single time. V usage is TRBV27 and J usage is TRBJ1-4; weak D call: TRBD1 (5 bases). The CDR3 is 14 residues long. Trimming cost V 3 bases and J 6 bases, with 11 bases left between them. CDR1 and CDR2 (germline): MNHEY, SMNVEV (reference sequence). The CDR3 DNA reads TGTGCCAGCAGTTTTAGGGGTAAAGATGAAAAACTGTTTTTT. It codes for CASSFRGKDEKLFF. Variable domain in full (rest from reference TRBV27 and TRBJ1-4): EAQVTQNPRYLITVTGKKLTVTCSQNMNHEYMSWYRQDPGLGLRQIYYSMNVEVTDKGDVPEGYKVSRKEKRNFPLILESPSPNQTSLYFCASSFRGKDEKLFFGSGTQLSVL.

The chain is built from TRBV6-5 and TRBJ2-5; D unresolved. The CDR3 extends over 13 amino acids. Germline V gene lookup returns CDR1 MNHEY and CDR2 SVGAGI. Trimming took off 2 bases at V and 2 bases at J, with 6 bases between the two ends. The CDR3 here is CASSYMGQETQYF. CDR3 coding DNA: TGTGCCAGCAGTTACATGGGGCAAGAGACCCAGTACTTC.

V is TRBV28 and J is TRBJ2-7; 10 bases align to TRBD1. The J call may be incorrect, as the DNA end agrees better with TRBJ2-4. The CDR3 runs 15 residues. CDR1 MDHEN and CDR2 SYDVKM come from the germline V gene. In nucleotides, the CDR3 is TGTGCCAGCAGTCGCGACAGGGGGCGGGAAAACATTCAGTACTTC. Translation: CASSRDRGRENIQYF.

The CDR3 DNA sequence: TGCAGTGCCGTAGACAGGGGGCGAAATTCACCCCTCCACTTT. Its protein product is CSAVDRGRNSPLHF. This chain links TRBV20-1 with TRBJ1-6; 10 bases line up with TRBD1. CDR3 length equals 14 residues. The germline V gene encodes CDR1 DFQATT and CDR2 SNEGSKA (reference sequence). J lost 7 bases, V lost 6 bases, and 6 bases had no gene match.

This chain connects TRBV4-1 to TRBJ2-7; D is unclear. V lost 2 bases to trimming and J lost 0 bases, with 11 bases between them. Looked up from germline, CDR1 is MGHRA and CDR2 is YSYEKL. This CDR3 spans 15 amino acids. CDR3 nucleotide sequence: TGCGCCAGCAGCCAAAGGGCAGTGAGCTCCTACGAGCAGTACTTC. Its translation: CASSQRAVSSYEQYF.

The J gene is TRBJ1-4, the V gene TRBV2; 9 nucleotides line up with TRBD1. The CDR3 contains 16 residues. V shed 6 bases, J shed 8 bases, and the junction held 13 bases outside the gene matches. The V gene's germline CDR1 is SNHLY and CDR2 FYNNEI. CDR3 in DNA: TGTGCCAGCAGCGGTTCCGGGACAGGGATAGACGAAAAACTGTTTTTT. Amino acids: CASSGSGTGIDEKLFF.

The chain is built from TRBV4-1 and TRBJ1-1; D might be TRBD1 (6 bases). In germline, CDR1 is MGHRA, CDR2 YSYEKL. This CDR3 has 15 residues. V was shortened by 1 base and J by 5 bases, with 14 bases between the two germline ends. CDR3 sequence reads: CASSQVFLRGTEAFF. For the CDR3, the DNA is TGCGCCAGCAGCCAAGTCTTCCTCAGGGGAACTGAAGCTTTCTTT.

The V call is TRBV21-1, the J call TRBJ2-3; whether TRBD1, the table's D call, matches the DNA was not checked. TRBV21-1 is termed a pseudogene. The CDR3 has 14 amino acids. CDR3 nucleotide sequence: TGTGCCAGCAGGGAGGACAGCTCCACAGATACGCAGTATTTT. Translated, it gives CASREDSSTDTQYF.

As for this clonotype: The junction differs from germline at one of its ends, possibly a read error. The V call is TRBV6-5, the J call TRBJ1-2; D remains ambiguous. CDR1 and CDR2 (germline): MNHEY, SVGAGI. This CDR3 comprises 12 residues. CDR3 residues: CANSHDTYGYTF. In nucleotides, the CDR3 is TGTGCCAACAGTCACGACACCTATGGCTACACCTTC.

The sample holds a few counts of this clonotype. The V call is TRBV2, the J call TRBJ2-6; D ambiguous. Trimming left V 5 bases short and J 0 bases short, with 5 bases between. CDR1 is SNHLY, CDR2 FYNNEI, per germline. The CDR3 consists of 14 residues. The CDR3 DNA sequence: TGTGCCAGCAGTAAGAGCTCTGGGGCCAACGTCCTGACTTTC. Translated: CASSKSSGANVLTF.

V is TRBV5-1 and J is TRBJ2-3; TRBD2 is a possible D gene (5 bases). The CDR3 runs to 14 residues. CDR1 is SGHRS and CDR2 is YFSETQ in the germline V gene. The germline V and J ends were trimmed by 0 bases and 4 bases, with 9 bases remaining between them. The CDR3 nucleotides are TGCGCCAGCAGCTTGGCCGGGAAGTCAGATACGCAGTATTTT. It specifies CASSLAGKSDTQYF.

J is TRBJ2-1 and V is TRBV24-1; D uncertain. This CDR3 comprises 17 residues. Trimming removed 5 bases at V and 8 bases at J, with 24 bases between. The germline gives CDR1 KGHDR, CDR2 SFDVKD. The CDR3 DNA sequence: TGTGCCACCAGTGGTTTTATCTGGCTCGTTGACCCCCATGAGCAGTTCTTC. Protein sequence: CATSGFIWLVDPHEQFF.

This rearrangement joins TRBV5-1 to TRBJ2-3; TRBD2 matches 9 bases. V lost 0 bases and J lost 2; bases outside the gene matches: 4. CDR3 length: 16 amino acids. CDR1 SGHRS and CDR2 YFSETQ come from the germline V gene. Here the CDR3 DNA reads TGCGCCAGCAGCTTGGGGCCTAGCGGGGCCACAGATACGCAGTATTTT. This translates into CASSLGPSGATDTQYF.

This sequence joins TRBV29-1 and TRBJ2-1; TRBD1 matches 8 bases. The CDR3 length is 13 residues. With 6 bases clipped from V and 10 bases from J, the junction kept 11 bases outside the gene matches. CDR1 is SQVTM and CDR2 is ANQGSEA in the germline V gene. The CDR3 DNA is TGCAGCGTAAAGGACAGGGTGGGCACCGAGCAGTTCTTC. This gives the protein CSVKDRVGTEQFF.

This clonotype was detected only a few times. The J gene is TRBJ2-7, the V gene TRBV20-1, with 8 bases lining up with TRBD2. Germline V gene lookup returns CDR1 DFQATT and CDR2 SNEGSKA (reference sequence). The V and J ends lost 3 bases and 3 bases, in that order; junction bases with no gene match: 4. There are 13 residues in the CDR3. The CDR3 loop reads CSASRGLGYEQYF. The CDR3 nucleotides are TGCAGTGCTAGCAGGGGACTAGGCTACGAGCAGTACTTC.

The table lists this clonotype with a count of one. At one boundary the junction diverges from the germline segment, which might be a read error. The V call is TRBV7-2, the J call TRBJ2-3; D unclear. CDR3 length: 12 amino acids. The germline V gene has CDR1 SGHTA and CDR2 FQGNSA. The CDR3, as DNA: TGTGCCAGCAGCACTCGCACAGATACGCAGAATTTT. Translated, it gives CASSTRTDTQNF.

At least ten counts were recorded for this clonotype. The gene calls are TRBV5-6 and TRBJ2-4, with D perhaps matching TRBD1 or TRBD2 (5 bases each). The CDR3 extends over 14 amino acids. Trimming shortened V by 1 base and J by 6 bases, and 11 bases separated the two germline ends. Germline V gene data show CDR1 as SGHDT and CDR2 as YYEEEE. The CDR3 DNA sequence: TGTGCCAGCAGCTTGAGGGGCCGGGGAAACATTCAGTACTTC. Protein: CASSLRGRGNIQYF. The complete variable domain, with remaining parts taken from reference TRBV5-6 and TRBJ2-4, reads DAGVTQSPTHLIKTRGQQVTLRCSPKSGHDTVSWYQQALGQGPQFIFQYYEEEERQRGNFPDRFSGHQFPNYSSELNVNALLLGDSALYLCASSLRGRGNIQYFGAGTRLSVL.